The present entry profiles one T cell receptor (beta chain) with its context. What it recognizes is unknown. Per the authors' pipeline: Filtering differed because ImmunoSEQ produced junction-only sequences that carried no quality scores. Libraries were prepared by immunoSEQ multiplex PCR; TCRdb keeps only in-frame clonotypes and omits some of them. The V and J calls and clone size come from that table; D and trimming were worked out from the DNA. The data hold around 700,000 clones, with about two thirds observed a single time. The entry originates in a study of shared clonotypes between healthy human individuals. Study-level results: Non-shared clonotypes were found to have lower generation probabilities than the clonotypes that were shared by all four of the sorted-subset donors. The expectation was that sequencing depth would affect clonotype sharing among donors. Sorted-subset samples were not fully sequenced, rarefaction indicated.

CDR1 and CDR2 from the germline V gene are MNHEY and SMNVEV (reference sequence). The V gene end was trimmed by 9 bases and the J gene end by 7 bases; junction bases not matched to a gene: 12. The CDR3 is made up of 15 amino acids. Sequencing used memory CD4+ T cells sorted from blood. The subset was: CD45RA-negative fraction. V is TRBV27 and J is TRBJ1-5, with 10 bases fitting TRBD1. This sequence originates from a woman younger than 45 in good health. The CDR3 reads CASRRQGAPEQPQHF. For the CDR3, the DNA is TGTGCCAGTCGTCGACAGGGGGCGCCGGAACAGCCCCAGCATTTT.